The clone carrying this TCR beta chain was recorded once. The entry originates in a study of shared clonotypes between healthy human individuals. Produced via immunoSEQ multiplex PCR; TCRdb's table is partial and in-frame only. The table includes approximately 2.4 million clones, around 95% detected once. V lost 2 bases to trimming and J lost 3 bases, with 2 bases between them. The CDR3 runs 12 residues. Germline CDR1 and CDR2: GTSNPN and SVGIG (reference sequence). The J gene is TRBJ1-6, the V gene TRBV30; no clear D. The sample taken for sequencing was naive CD4+ T cells sorted from blood. Sample subset: CD45RA+ positively selected. The receptor was derived from a man younger than 35 in good health. The CDR3 coding sequence is TGTGCCTGGAGTAACTATAATTCACCCCTCCACTTT. Amino acid sequence: CAWSNYNSPLHF. Together with reference TRBV30 and TRBJ1-6, the CDR3 gives the full variable domain: SQTIHQWPATLVQPVGSPLSLECTVEGTSNPNLYWYRQAAGRGLQLLFYSVGIGQISSEVPQNLSASRPQDRQFILSSKKLLLSDSGFYLCAWSNYNSPLHFGNGTRLTVT.